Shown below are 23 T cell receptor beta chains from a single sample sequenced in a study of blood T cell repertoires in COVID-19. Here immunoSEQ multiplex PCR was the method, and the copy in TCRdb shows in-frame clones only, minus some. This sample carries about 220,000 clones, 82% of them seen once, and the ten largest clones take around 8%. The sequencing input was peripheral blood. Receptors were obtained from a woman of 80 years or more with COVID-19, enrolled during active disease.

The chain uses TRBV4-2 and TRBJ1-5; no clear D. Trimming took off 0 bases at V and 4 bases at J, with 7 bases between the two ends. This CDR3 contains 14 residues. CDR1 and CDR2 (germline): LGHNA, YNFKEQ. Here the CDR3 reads CASSQDSANQPQHF. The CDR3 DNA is TGTGCCAGCAGCCAAGACAGTGCTAATCAGCCCCAGCATTTT.

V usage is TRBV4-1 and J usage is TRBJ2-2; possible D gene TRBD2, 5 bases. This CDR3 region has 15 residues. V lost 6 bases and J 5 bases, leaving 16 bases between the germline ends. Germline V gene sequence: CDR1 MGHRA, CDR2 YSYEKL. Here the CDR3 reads CASSPTGFNTGELFF. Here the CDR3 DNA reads TGCGCCAGCAGTCCAACGGGGTTTAATACCGGGGAGCTGTTTTTT.

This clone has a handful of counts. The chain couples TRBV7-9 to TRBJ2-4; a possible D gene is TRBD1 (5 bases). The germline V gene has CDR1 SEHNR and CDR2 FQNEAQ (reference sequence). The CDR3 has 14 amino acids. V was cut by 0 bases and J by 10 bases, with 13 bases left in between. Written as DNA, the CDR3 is TGTGCCAGCAGCTTAGCGGTGGACATAGGAATTCAGTACTTC. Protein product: CASSLAVDIGIQYF. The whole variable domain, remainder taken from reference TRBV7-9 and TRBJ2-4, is DTGVSQNPRHKITKRGQNVTFRCDPISEHNRLYWYRQTLGQGPEFLTYFQNEAQLEKSRLLSDRFSAERPKGSFSTLEIQRTEQGDSAMYLCASSLAVDIGIQYFGAGTRLSVL.

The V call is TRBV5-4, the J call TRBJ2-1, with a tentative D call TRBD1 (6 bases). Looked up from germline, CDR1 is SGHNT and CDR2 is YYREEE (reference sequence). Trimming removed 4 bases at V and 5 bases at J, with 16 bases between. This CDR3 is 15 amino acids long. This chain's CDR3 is CASSTGHDPNNEQFF. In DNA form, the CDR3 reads TGTGCCAGCAGCACGGGACACGATCCGAACAATGAGCAGTTCTTC.

CDR3 loop: CAWSTGTGAKTQYF. In nucleotides, the CDR3 is TGTGCCTGGAGTACTGGGACAGGGGCCAAGACCCAGTACTTC. The chain couples TRBV30 to TRBJ2-5, with 10 bases matching TRBD1. Germline V gene data show CDR1 as GTSNPN and CDR2 as SVGIG (reference sequence). The junction had 6 bases not matched to a gene; V was cut back by 2 bases and J by 6 bases. The CDR3 loop spans 14 amino acids.

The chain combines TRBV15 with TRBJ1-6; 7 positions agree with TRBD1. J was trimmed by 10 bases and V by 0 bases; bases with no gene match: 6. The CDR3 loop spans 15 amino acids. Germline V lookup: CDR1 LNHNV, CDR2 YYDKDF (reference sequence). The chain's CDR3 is CATSRDAPGGSPLHF. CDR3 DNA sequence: TGTGCCACCAGCAGAGACGCCCCAGGGGGATCACCCCTCCACTTT.

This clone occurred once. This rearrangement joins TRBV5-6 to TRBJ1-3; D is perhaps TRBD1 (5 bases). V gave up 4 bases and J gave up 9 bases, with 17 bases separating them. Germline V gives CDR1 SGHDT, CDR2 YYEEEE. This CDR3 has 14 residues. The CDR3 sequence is CASSLGPGLSTIYF. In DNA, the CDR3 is TGTGCCAGCAGCCTTGGTCCAGGGCTATCCACCATATATTTT.

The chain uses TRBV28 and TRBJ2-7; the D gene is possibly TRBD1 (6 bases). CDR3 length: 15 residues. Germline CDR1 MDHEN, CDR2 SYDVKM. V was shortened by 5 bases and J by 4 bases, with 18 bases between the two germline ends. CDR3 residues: CASSPTGRGLYEQYF. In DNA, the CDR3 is TGTGCCAGCAGTCCTACAGGCAGGGGCCTATACGAGCAGTACTTC.

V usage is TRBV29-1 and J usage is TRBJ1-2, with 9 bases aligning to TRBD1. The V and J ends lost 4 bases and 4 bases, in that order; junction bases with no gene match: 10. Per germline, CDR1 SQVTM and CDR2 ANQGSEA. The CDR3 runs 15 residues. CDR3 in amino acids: CSVGAEGQGSYGYTF. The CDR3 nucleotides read TGCAGCGTTGGGGCGGAGGGACAGGGAAGCTATGGCTACACCTTC.

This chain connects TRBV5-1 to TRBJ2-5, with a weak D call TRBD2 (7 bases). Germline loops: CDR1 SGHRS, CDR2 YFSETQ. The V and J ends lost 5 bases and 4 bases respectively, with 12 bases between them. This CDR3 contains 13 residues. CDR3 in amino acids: CASSRGARETQYF. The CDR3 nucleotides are TGCGCCAGCAGTCGGGGGGCCCGAGAGACCCAGTACTTC.

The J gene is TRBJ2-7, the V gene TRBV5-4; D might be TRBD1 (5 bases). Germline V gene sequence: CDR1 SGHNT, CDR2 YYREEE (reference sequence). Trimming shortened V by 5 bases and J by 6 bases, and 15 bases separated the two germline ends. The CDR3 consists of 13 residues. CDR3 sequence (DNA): TGTGCCAGCAGGACAGAAAGTGTAGCCGAGCAGTACTTC. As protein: CASRTESVAEQYF.

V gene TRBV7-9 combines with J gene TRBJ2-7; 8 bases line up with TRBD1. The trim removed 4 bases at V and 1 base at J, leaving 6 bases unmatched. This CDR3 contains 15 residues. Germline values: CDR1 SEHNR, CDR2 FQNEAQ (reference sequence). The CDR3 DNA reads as TGTGCCAGCAGCTCCACAGGGGGGCTTTCCTACGAGCAGTACTTC. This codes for CASSSTGGLSYEQYF.

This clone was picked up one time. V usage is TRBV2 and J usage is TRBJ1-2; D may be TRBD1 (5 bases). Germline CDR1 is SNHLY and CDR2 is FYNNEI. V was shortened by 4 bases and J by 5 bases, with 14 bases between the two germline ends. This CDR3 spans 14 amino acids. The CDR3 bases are TGTGCCAGCAGTGGGGGACTAGCGGGATATGGCTACACCTTC. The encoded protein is CASSGGLAGYGYTF.

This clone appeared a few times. The CDR3 loop reads CASSWEGSGPYNEQFF. The CDR3 DNA reads TGTGCCAGCAGCTGGGAGGGGAGCGGACCTTACAATGAGCAGTTCTTC. The chain links TRBV7-2 to TRBJ2-1; 7 nucleotides agree with TRBD2. The CDR3 contains 16 residues. Germline V gene sequence: CDR1 SGHTA, CDR2 FQGNSA. V was clipped by 4 bases and J by 4 bases; unmatched bases: 10.

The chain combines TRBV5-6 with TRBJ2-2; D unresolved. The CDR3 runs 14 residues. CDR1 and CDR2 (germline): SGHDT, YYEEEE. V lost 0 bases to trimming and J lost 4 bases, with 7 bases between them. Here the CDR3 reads CASSLDRPTGELFF. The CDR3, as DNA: TGTGCCAGCAGCTTGGACAGACCCACCGGGGAGCTGTTTTTT.

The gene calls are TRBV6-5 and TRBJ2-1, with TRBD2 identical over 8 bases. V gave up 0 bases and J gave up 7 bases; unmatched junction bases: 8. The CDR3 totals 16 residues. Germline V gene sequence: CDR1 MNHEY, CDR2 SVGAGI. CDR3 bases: TGTGCCAGCAGTTACTCGAGACGGGGGGGCAGGAATGAGCAGTTCTTC. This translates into CASSYSRRGGRNEQFF.

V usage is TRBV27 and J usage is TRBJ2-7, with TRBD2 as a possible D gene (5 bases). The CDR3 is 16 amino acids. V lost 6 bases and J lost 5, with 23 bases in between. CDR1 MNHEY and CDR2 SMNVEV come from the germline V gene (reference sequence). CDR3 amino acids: CASSPPREKANHEQYF. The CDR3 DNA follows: TGTGCCAGCAGCCCTCCCCGGGAAAAAGCAAACCACGAGCAGTACTTC.

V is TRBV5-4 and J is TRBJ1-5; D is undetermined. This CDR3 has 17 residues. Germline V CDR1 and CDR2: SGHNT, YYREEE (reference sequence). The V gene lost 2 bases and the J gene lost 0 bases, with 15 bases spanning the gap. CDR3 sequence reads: CASSFSYRVDSNQPQHF. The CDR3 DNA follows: TGTGCCAGCAGCTTCAGTTACCGGGTCGATAGCAATCAGCCCCAGCATTTT.

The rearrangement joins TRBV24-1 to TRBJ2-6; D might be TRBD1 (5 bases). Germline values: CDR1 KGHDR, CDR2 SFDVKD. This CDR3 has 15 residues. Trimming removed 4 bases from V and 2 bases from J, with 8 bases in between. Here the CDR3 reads CATSELQAGANVLTF. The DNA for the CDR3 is TGTGCCACCAGTGAGTTACAGGCTGGGGCCAACGTCCTGACTTTC.

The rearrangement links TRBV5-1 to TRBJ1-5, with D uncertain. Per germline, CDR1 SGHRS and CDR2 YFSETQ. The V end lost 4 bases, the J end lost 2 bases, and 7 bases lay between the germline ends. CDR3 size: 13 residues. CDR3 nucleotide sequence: TGCGCCAGCAGCCCTCTTGGCAATCAGCCCCAGCATTTT. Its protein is CASSPLGNQPQHF.

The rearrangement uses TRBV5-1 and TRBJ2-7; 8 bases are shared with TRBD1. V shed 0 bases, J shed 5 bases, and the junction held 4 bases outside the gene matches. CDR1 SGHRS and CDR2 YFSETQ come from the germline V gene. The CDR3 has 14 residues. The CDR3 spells CASSLGTGKDEQYF. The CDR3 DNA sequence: TGCGCCAGCAGCTTGGGGACAGGGAAAGACGAGCAGTACTTC.

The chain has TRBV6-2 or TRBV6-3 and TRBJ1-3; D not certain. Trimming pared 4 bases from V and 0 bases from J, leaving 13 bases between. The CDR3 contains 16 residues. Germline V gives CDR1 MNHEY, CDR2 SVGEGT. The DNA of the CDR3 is TGTGCCAGCAGTTTTCCCGGACTGATCTCTGGAAACACCATATATTTT. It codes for CASSFPGLISGNTIYF.

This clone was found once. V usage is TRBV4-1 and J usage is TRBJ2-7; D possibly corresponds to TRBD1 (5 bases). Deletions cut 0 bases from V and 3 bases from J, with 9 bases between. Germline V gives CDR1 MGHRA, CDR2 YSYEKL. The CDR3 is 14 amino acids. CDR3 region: CASSQDRQIYEQYF. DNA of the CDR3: TGCGCCAGCAGCCAAGACCGACAGATCTACGAGCAGTACTTC.